Sequencing of this T cell receptor beta chain was carried out in a study of CD8+CD57+ T cells in acquired aplastic anemia (dated by TCRdb to 2017 to 2018). About the investigation overall: DNA extracted from sorted CD4+ and CD8+ cells had a mean of approximately 3 ug, with a range of roughly 0.19 to 27.4 ug.

Genomic DNA was used as template for profiling of TCR beta VDJ combinations and CDR3 sequences. An Illumina HiSeq 2000 was used for TCR repertoire sequencing. Per the source publication's procedure: TRBV/TRBJ rearrangement plots, CDR3 size and DJ length profiles, and Simpson's diversity index were used to evaluate the repertoires. Whichever DNA sequence was most abundant in the deep sequencing data was defined as the immunodominant clone. CDR3 amino acid sequences were screened for sharing across subjects and compared with published repertoires and the VDJdb database. The public reads were quality trimmed at Q25 with fastp and then assembled into clones with MiXCR by TCRdb, keeping productive beta chains. Records with the same CDR3 protein are collapsed into one entry carrying the most frequent genes and DNA. It is TCRdb's table, rather than the study itself, that gives the V and J calls and clone size. The sample table shows 250,000 to 350,000 distinct CDR3 sequences, and roughly three fifths are seen once. Of the sample, less than 10% falls within the top ten clones.

This clonotype has a count of ten or more. The antigen this receptor binds is unknown. With a much larger clone just one base away, this may be a read error. In the study, sorted CD4+ and CD8+ blood T cells from patients with severe aplastic anemia and from healthy subjects underwent deep sequencing of TCR repertoires. Ficoll-Paque density gradient centrifugation was used to isolate peripheral blood mononuclear cells. CD4+ and CD8+ T cells were sorted by FACS or magnetic beads before DNA extraction. Here is what the overall study found, with its caveats: No significant difference in CD8+ Simpson's diversity was found between patients and healthy controls (P=0.060). Although roughly 29 CD8+ CDR3 sequences were shared by patients and controls, these sequences appeared highly expressed in patients and within the immunodominant clones of patients.

According to the germline V gene, CDR1 reads SGHVS and CDR2 reads FNYEAQ. Including cysteine and phenylalanine, the CDR3 has 12 amino acids. Only CDR3 DNA is held: 36 bases, read in frame from base 1. Recombination joined TRBV7-6 with TRBJ1-1, and 7 junction bases match TRBD1. This TCR derives from a human donor with severe aplastic anemia or a healthy control (not recorded which). The sequencing input was sorted CD4+, CD8+, or CD8+CD57+ T cells (not recorded which) from PBMCs. The sequence in DNA is TGTGCCAGCAGCTTAGAGAGGGGGCGAGCTTCCTTT. Its protein is CASSLERGRASF.